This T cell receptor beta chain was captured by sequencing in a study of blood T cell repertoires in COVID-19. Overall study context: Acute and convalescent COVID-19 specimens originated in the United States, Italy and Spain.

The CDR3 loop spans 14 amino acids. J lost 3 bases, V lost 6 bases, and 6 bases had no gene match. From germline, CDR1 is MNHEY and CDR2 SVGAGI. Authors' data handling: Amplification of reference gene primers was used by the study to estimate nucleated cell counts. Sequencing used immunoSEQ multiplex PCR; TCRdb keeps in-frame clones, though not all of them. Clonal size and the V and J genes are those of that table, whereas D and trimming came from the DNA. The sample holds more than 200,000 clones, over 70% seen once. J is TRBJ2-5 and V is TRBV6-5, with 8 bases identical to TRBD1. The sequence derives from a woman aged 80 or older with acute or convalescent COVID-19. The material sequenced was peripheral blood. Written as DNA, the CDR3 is TGTGCCAGCAGGCAGGGGGCCACGAAAGAGACCCAGTACTTC. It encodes CASRQGATKETQYF.